This section outlines one T cell receptor (beta chain) sequence together with its context. This clonotype was observed a single time. It lacks a known antigen. No much larger clone exists at a distance of one base, and base qualities are not known. One read amounts to weak evidence. The CDR3 measures 15 amino acids from cysteine to phenylalanine. The DNA shown is the 45-base CDR3, in frame from base 1. CDR1 and CDR2 are drawn from the germline V gene: SNHLY, FYNNEI. V gives up 6 bases and J gives up 2 bases, and the segment between their germline ends measures 16 bases. These data are taken from a study (dated by TCRdb to 2016 to 2018). Library method: RT-PCR. TCRdb names Illumina MiSeq as the instrument used. TCRdb itself trimmed the public reads at Q25 with fastp, ran MiXCR and retained productive beta chains. Records with the same CDR3 protein are collapsed into one entry carrying the most frequent genes and DNA. The sample table contains about 680,000 distinct CDR3 sequences; only one count was recorded for 11% to 15% of them. 3% to 4.5% of the sample is in the top ten clones.

Here the chain combines TRBV2 and TRBJ2-5; perhaps TRBD2 is the D gene, with 7 bases matching. This receptor was obtained from a female donor in good health, serving as a healthy control. The source material was memory CD4+ T cells from blood. The DNA sequence is TGTGCCAGCAGCCCTATGGGGGGGCAACAAGAGACCCAGTACTTC. It codes for CASSPMGGQQETQYF.